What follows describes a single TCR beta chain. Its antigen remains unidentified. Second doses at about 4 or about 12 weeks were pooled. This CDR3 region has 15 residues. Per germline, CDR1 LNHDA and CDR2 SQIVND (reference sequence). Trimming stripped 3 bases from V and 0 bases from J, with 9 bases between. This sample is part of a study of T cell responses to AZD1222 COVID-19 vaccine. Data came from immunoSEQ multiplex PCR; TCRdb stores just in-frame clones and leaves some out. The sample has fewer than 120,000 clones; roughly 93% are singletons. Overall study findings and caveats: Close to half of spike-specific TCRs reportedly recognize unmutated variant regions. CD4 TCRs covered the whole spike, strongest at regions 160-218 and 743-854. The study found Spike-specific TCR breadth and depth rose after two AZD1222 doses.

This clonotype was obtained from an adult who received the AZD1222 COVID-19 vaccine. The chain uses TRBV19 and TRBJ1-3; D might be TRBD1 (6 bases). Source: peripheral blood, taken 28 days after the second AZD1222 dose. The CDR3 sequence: CASSIGQFSGNTIYF. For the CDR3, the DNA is TGTGCCAGTAGTATCGGACAGTTCTCTGGAAACACCATATATTTT.